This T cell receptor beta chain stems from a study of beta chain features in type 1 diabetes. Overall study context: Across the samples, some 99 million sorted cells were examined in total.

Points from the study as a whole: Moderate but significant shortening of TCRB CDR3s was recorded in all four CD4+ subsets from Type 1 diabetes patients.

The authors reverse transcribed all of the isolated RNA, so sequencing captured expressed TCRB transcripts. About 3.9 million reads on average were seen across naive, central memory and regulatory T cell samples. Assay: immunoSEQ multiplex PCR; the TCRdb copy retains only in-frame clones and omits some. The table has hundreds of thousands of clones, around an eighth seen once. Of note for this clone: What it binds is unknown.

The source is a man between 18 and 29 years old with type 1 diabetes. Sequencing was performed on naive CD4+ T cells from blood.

The CDR3 protein is CASSLGQGYEKLFF. The CDR3 bases are TGTGCCAGCAGTCTGGGACAGGGTTATGAAAAACTGTTTTTT. V usage is TRBV25-1 and J usage is TRBJ1-4, with TRBD1 matching over 9 bases. CDR3 length: 14 residues. The V gene's germline CDR1 is MGHDK and CDR2 SYGVNS. Trimming took 5 bases from V and 6 from J; bases not matched to a gene: 4.